These T cell receptor beta chains were read from a single sample in a study of blood T cell repertoires in COVID-19. The protocol was immunoSEQ multiplex PCR, while the TCRdb copy is restricted to in-frame clones and leaves out a portion. This table holds 290,000 or so clones, about 82% found once. The sequenced sample was peripheral blood. Source of these receptors: a man aged 50 to 59 with active or convalescent COVID-19. The CDR3 runs from the conserved cysteine through the conserved F or W. A D gene is named only where the DNA matches it firmly. Clone size is shown for a subset of rows, as once, few, many or a class of expanded clone.

v_gene: TRBV11-1
d_gene: TRBD2
j_gene: TRBJ2-1
abundance: .
CDR3nt: TGTGCCAGCAGCTTTAGCGGGAGTTTCGACAATGAGCAGTTCTTC
CDR3aa: CASSFSGSFDNEQFF

v_gene: TRBV18
d_gene: TRBD1
j_gene: TRBJ1-5
abundance: few
CDR3nt: TGTGCCAGCTCAGAGGACAGGTTGGCCGCCCAGCCCCAGCATTTT
CDR3aa: CASSEDRLAAQPQHF

v_gene: TRBV20-1
d_gene: TRBD1
j_gene: TRBJ2-2
abundance: .
CDR3nt: TGCAGTGCTAGTACAGGGGGCGCTTCCGGGGAGCTGTTTTTT
CDR3aa: CSASTGGASGELFF

v_gene: TRBV15
d_gene: .
j_gene: TRBJ1-3
abundance: .
CDR3nt: TGTGCCACCAGCAGAGGGGCAGGAATCCACACCATATATTTT
CDR3aa: CATSRGAGIHTIYF

v_gene: TRBV6-5
d_gene: .
j_gene: TRBJ2-1
abundance: once
CDR3nt: TGTGCCAGCAGTTACCACAGGAATGAGCAGTTCTTC
CDR3aa: CASSYHRNEQFF

v_gene: TRBV19
d_gene: .
j_gene: TRBJ2-3
abundance: .
CDR3nt: TGTGCCAGTAGTATACCCTGGGGCGGAGCAGGACCAGATACGCAGTATTTT
CDR3aa: CASSIPWGGAGPDTQYF

v_gene: TRBV7-3
d_gene: .
j_gene: TRBJ1-3
abundance: .
CDR3nt: TGTGCCAGCAGCTTATCGCCAGGGATTGGGAACACCATATATTTT
CDR3aa: CASSLSPGIGNTIYF

v_gene: TRBV14
d_gene: TRBD2
j_gene: TRBJ2-5
abundance: .
CDR3nt: TGTGCCAGCAGACCCCCTACGGGAGGGGAGACCCAGTACTTC
CDR3aa: CASRPPTGGETQYF

v_gene: TRBV7-2
d_gene: TRBD1
j_gene: TRBJ1-2
abundance: .
CDR3nt: TGTGCCAGCAGCCTCATGACAGGGGAGGCCTATGGCTACACCTTC
CDR3aa: CASSLMTGEAYGYTF

v_gene: TRBV3-1/TRBV3-2
d_gene: TRBD2
j_gene: TRBJ2-7
abundance: .
CDR3nt: TGTGCCAGCAGCCAAGCTAGCGGGAGGGGCCGGGAGCAGTACTTC
CDR3aa: CASSQASGRGREQYF

v_gene: TRBV5-6
d_gene: .
j_gene: TRBJ1-2
abundance: .
CDR3nt: TGTGCCAGCAGCTTGGCGGGAGGAACAGGGCTGTACACCTTC
CDR3aa: CASSLAGGTGLYTF

v_gene: TRBV5-6
d_gene: TRBD1
j_gene: TRBJ2-5
abundance: .
CDR3nt: TGTGCCAGCAGGGGGCCGGGACAGAAAGAGACCCAGTACTTC
CDR3aa: CASRGPGQKETQYF

v_gene: TRBV10-3
d_gene: .
j_gene: TRBJ2-7
abundance: .
CDR3nt: TGTGCCATCAGTGAGGGACAAATACAGATCTACGAGCAGTACTTC
CDR3aa: CAISEGQIQIYEQYF

v_gene: TRBV5-6
d_gene: TRBD2
j_gene: TRBJ2-1
abundance: .
CDR3nt: TGTGCCAGCAGCCCCACTAGCGGGAGTAACTATGAGCAGTTCTTC
CDR3aa: CASSPTSGSNYEQFF

v_gene: TRBV4-2
d_gene: TRBD2
j_gene: TRBJ2-1
abundance: .
CDR3nt: TGTGCCAGCAGCCAAGATCCAGCTACTAGCGGGAGGGGCGATGAGCAGTTCTTC
CDR3aa: CASSQDPATSGRGDEQFF

v_gene: TRBV4-1
d_gene: TRBD1
j_gene: TRBJ1-4
abundance: .
CDR3nt: TGCGCCAGCAGCCAAGACCCCGGGACAGTGACAAGAAAACTGTTTTTT
CDR3aa: CASSQDPGTVTRKLFF

v_gene: TRBV7-9
d_gene: TRBD2
j_gene: TRBJ2-7
abundance: .
CDR3nt: TGTGCCAGCAGCTCCGGGACTAGCCAAAATCTCCCCTACGAGCAGTACTTC
CDR3aa: CASSSGTSQNLPYEQYF